These T cell receptor beta chains were read from a single sample in a study of blood T cells in healthy people across ages. TCRdb re-analysed the 5' RACE reads in MiXCR, keeping a single row per CDR3 protein. Seen here are hundreds of thousands of distinct CDR3 sequences, more than 45% observed once, and the top ten hold 20% to 25%. Sequencing used blood. Receptors originate from a man younger than 40 in good health. Each CDR3 is given with its conserved first and last residue. Fields, in order: clone size, J gene, V gene, D gene, CDR3 protein, CDR3 DNA. A D gene is named only where the DNA matches it firmly. Clone size is stated in some rows and not others, as once, few, many or a class when expanded.

size: -; J: TRBJ2-5; V: TRBV14; D: -; CDR3: CASNQSGWETQYF; DNA: TGTGCCAGCAACCAAAGCGGTTGGGAGACCCAGTACTTC
size: -; J: TRBJ1-1; V: TRBV6-1; D: TRBD1; CDR3: CASTQTGQGGLSTEAFF; DNA: TGTGCCAGCACCCAAACTGGACAGGGAGGTCTTAGCACTGAAGCTTTCTTT
size: -; J: TRBJ2-7; V: TRBV28; D: -; CDR3: CASSFPRQGLDEQYF; DNA: TGTGCCAGCAGTTTTCCGCGACAGGGACTGGACGAGCAGTACTTC
size: -; J: TRBJ2-7; V: TRBV14; D: TRBD2; CDR3: CASSQGGGGEQYF; DNA: TGCGCCAGCAGCCAAGGCGGGGGAGGGGAGCAGTACTTC
size: -; J: TRBJ1-2; V: TRBV7-9; D: -; CDR3: CASRQTAYGYTF; DNA: TGTGCCAGCAGACAGACAGCCTATGGCTACACCTTC
size: few; J: TRBJ2-3; V: TRBV20-1; D: TRBD2; CDR3: CSASGTSEPDTQYF; DNA: TGCAGTGCTTCCGGGACTAGCGAGCCAGATACGCAGTATTTT
size: -; J: TRBJ2-5; V: TRBV10-3; D: TRBD1; CDR3: CAISDRGQETQYF; DNA: TGTGCCATCAGCGACAGGGGCCAGGAGACCCAGTACTTC
size: -; J: TRBJ1-5; V: TRBV27; D: -; CDR3: CASRPGKNRYQPQHF; DNA: TGTGCCAGCCGCCCCGGAAAAAACAGGTATCAGCCCCAGCATTTT
size: -; J: TRBJ2-5; V: TRBV28; D: -; CDR3: CASRRTNLQETQYF; DNA: TGTGCCAGCCGAAGGACAAATCTCCAAGAGACCCAGTACTTC
size: few; J: TRBJ1-6; V: TRBV12-3/TRBV12-4; D: TRBD1; CDR3: CASSLQSATGSNSPLHF; DNA: TGTGCCAGCAGTCTTCAATCGGCGACAGGGTCGAATTCACCCCTCCACTTT
size: many; J: TRBJ2-7; V: TRBV4-3; D: TRBD1; CDR3: CASSQEAFERGQGNEQYF; DNA: TGCGCCAGCAGCCAAGAGGCCTTCGAGCGAGGACAGGGTAACGAGCAGTACTTC
size: -; J: TRBJ2-3; V: TRBV6-2/TRBV6-3; D: -; CDR3: CASRGTMTDTQYF; DNA: TGTGCCAGTCGAGGGACGATGACAGATACGCAGTATTTT
size: few; J: TRBJ1-1; V: TRBV20-1; D: -; CDR3: CSASHMNTEAFF; DNA: TGCAGTGCTAGTCACATGAACACTGAAGCTTTCTTT
size: few; J: TRBJ1-1; V: TRBV12-3/TRBV12-4; D: -; CDR3: CASSRGGGTEAFF; DNA: TGTGCCAGCAGTCGAGGGGGGGGCACTGAAGCTTTCTTT
size: few; J: TRBJ1-6; V: TRBV6-5; D: -; CDR3: CASGWGDNSPLHF; DNA: TGTGCCAGCGGGTGGGGGGATAATTCACCCCTCCACTTT
size: -; J: TRBJ2-3; V: TRBV7-3; D: -; CDR3: CASSFEAADTQYF; DNA: TGTGCCAGCAGCTTCGAGGCAGCAGATACGCAGTATTTT
size: -; J: TRBJ1-2; V: TRBV7-9; D: TRBD1; CDR3: CASRGTDFYGYTF; DNA: TGTGCCAGCCGCGGGACAGATTTTTATGGCTACACCTTC
size: -; J: TRBJ2-7; V: TRBV20-1; D: TRBD1; CDR3: CSARTNRGLIHEQYF; DNA: TGCAGTGCTAGAACAAACAGGGGGCTAATCCACGAGCAGTACTTC
size: -; J: TRBJ2-5; V: TRBV20-1; D: -; CDR3: CSARLLLRDGRSETQYF; DNA: TGCAGTGCTAGGTTATTACTCCGGGACGGACGGAGTGAGACCCAGTACTTC
size: few; J: TRBJ2-5; V: TRBV7-2; D: TRBD2; CDR3: CASSISGLAGGRETQYF; DNA: TGTGCCAGCAGCATAAGCGGACTAGCGGGGGGCAGAGAGACCCAGTACTTC
size: -; J: TRBJ1-1; V: TRBV7-9; D: -; CDR3: CASSKVGQTEAFF; DNA: TGTGCCAGCAGCAAAGTGGGGCAGACTGAAGCTTTCTTT
size: -; J: TRBJ2-5; V: TRBV5-1; D: -; CDR3: CASGRTEETQYF; DNA: TGCGCCAGCGGCCGGACAGAAGAGACCCAGTACTTC
size: once; J: TRBJ2-1; V: TRBV7-2; D: TRBD2; CDR3: CASSSERGGLDEQFF; DNA: TGTGCCAGCAGCTCTGAGCGGGGGGGCCTTGATGAGCAGTTCTTC
size: -; J: TRBJ2-7; V: TRBV6-1; D: TRBD2; CDR3: CASSRSGTNYEQYF; DNA: TGTGCCAGCAGCAGGAGCGGGACTAACTACGAGCAGTACTTC
size: -; J: TRBJ1-1; V: TRBV7-9; D: -; CDR3: CASSLRGGVDTEAFF; DNA: TGTGCCAGCAGCTTAAGGGGGGGAGTGGACACTGAAGCTTTCTTT
size: -; J: TRBJ2-3; V: TRBV6-6; D: TRBD2; CDR3: CASSSTLAGGTTDTQYF; DNA: TGTGCCAGCAGCTCAACACTAGCGGGGGGGACCACAGATACGCAGTATTTT
size: -; J: TRBJ2-1; V: TRBV24-1; D: -; CDR3: CATSDVRDTDEQFF; DNA: TGTGCCACCAGTGATGTCCGGGACACCGATGAGCAGTTCTTC
size: -; J: TRBJ2-6; V: TRBV29-1; D: -; CDR3: CGSHFSGANVLTF; DNA: TGCGGCAGTCATTTCTCTGGGGCCAACGTCCTGACTTTC
size: few; J: TRBJ2-7; V: TRBV10-3; D: TRBD2; CDR3: CAISEGLASYEQYF; DNA: TGTGCCATCAGTGAGGGACTAGCGAGTTACGAGCAGTACTTC
size: -; J: TRBJ2-3; V: TRBV18; D: -; CDR3: CASSAWGGLDKDTQYF; DNA: TGTGCCAGCTCCGCGTGGGGGGGCCTTGATAAAGATACGCAGTATTTT
size: once; J: TRBJ2-7; V: TRBV7-2; D: TRBD1; CDR3: CASSTQTGGFSEQYF; DNA: TGTGCCAGCAGCACGCAGACAGGGGGCTTCAGCGAGCAGTACTTC
size: -; J: TRBJ2-3; V: TRBV5-1; D: TRBD1; CDR3: CVSSLARQGGTDTQYF; DNA: TGCGTCAGCAGCTTGGCCCGTCAGGGGGGCACAGATACGCAGTATTTT
size: few; J: TRBJ1-2; V: TRBV29-1; D: -; CDR3: CSVQTGGHGYTF; DNA: TGCAGCGTACAAACAGGAGGACATGGCTACACCTTC
size: few; J: TRBJ2-3; V: TRBV6-2/TRBV6-3; D: -; CDR3: CASSYPGAGPTQYF; DNA: TGTGCCAGCAGTTACCCGGGAGCAGGCCCGACGCAGTATTTT
size: -; J: TRBJ1-1; V: TRBV7-9; D: -; CDR3: CASSPQMNTEAFF; DNA: TGTGCCAGCAGCCCTCAGATGAACACTGAAGCTTTCTTT
size: -; J: TRBJ2-7; V: TRBV6-5; D: -; CDR3: CASSPDPIYEQYF; DNA: TGTGCCAGCAGTCCCGACCCGATTTACGAGCAGTACTTC
size: -; J: TRBJ2-7; V: TRBV4-2; D: TRBD2; CDR3: CASSQELGLGDYEQYF; DNA: TGTGCCAGCAGCCAAGAGTTAGGACTAGGAGACTACGAGCAGTACTTC
size: -; J: TRBJ2-7; V: TRBV27; D: -; CDR3: CASSLLRGGLGEQYF; DNA: TGTGCCAGCAGTTTACTAAGAGGTGGTCTGGGCGAGCAGTACTTC
size: -; J: TRBJ2-7; V: TRBV7-6; D: -; CDR3: CASSPSGGKLGQYF; DNA: TGTGCCAGCAGCCCCTCCGGCGGTAAACTCGGGCAGTACTTC
size: few; J: TRBJ2-7; V: TRBV6-2/TRBV6-3; D: -; CDR3: CASSIRAYEQYF; DNA: TGTGCCAGCAGTATCCGGGCTTACGAGCAGTACTTC
size: -; J: TRBJ2-1; V: TRBV30; D: -; CDR3: CAWSHTRGNEQFF; DNA: TGTGCCTGGAGTCACACGAGGGGCAATGAGCAGTTCTTC
size: once; J: TRBJ2-2; V: TRBV20-1; D: TRBD2; CDR3: CSARGLARDTGELFF; DNA: TGCAGTGCTAGAGGACTAGCGAGGGACACCGGGGAGCTGTTTTTT
size: few; J: TRBJ2-7; V: TRBV20-1; D: TRBD2; CDR3: CSASSPGLAGRGSYEQYF; DNA: TGCAGTGCTAGTTCTCCGGGACTAGCGGGAAGGGGTTCCTACGAGCAGTACTTC
size: few; J: TRBJ1-2; V: TRBV6-1; D: -; CDR3: CASRLPGINYGYTF; DNA: TGTGCCAGCCGGTTGCCCGGAATCAACTATGGCTACACCTTC
size: -; J: TRBJ2-3; V: TRBV20-1; D: TRBD2; CDR3: CSASLSGTKDTQYF; DNA: TGCAGTGCTTCGCTTAGCGGGACGAAGGATACGCAGTATTTT
size: -; J: TRBJ2-5; V: TRBV7-2; D: -; CDR3: CASSPGNLGQYF; DNA: TGTGCCAGCAGCCCCGGGAACTTGGGGCAGTACTTC